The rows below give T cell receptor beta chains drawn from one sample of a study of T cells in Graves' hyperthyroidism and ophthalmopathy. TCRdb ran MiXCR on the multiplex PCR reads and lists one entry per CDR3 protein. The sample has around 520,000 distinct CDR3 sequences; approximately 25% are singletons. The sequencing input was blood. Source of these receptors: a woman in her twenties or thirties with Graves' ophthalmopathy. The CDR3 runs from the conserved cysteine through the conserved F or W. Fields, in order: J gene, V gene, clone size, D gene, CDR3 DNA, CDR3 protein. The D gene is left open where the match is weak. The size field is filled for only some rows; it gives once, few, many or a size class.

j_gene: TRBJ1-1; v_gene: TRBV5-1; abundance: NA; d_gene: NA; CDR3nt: TGCGCCACCCGTGGGCAGTCGAACACTGAAGCTTTCTTT; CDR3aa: CATRGQSNTEAFF
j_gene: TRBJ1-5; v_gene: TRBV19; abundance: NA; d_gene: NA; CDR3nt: TGTGCCAGTAGCCCCGGCACACGGCCTCTCAGCAATCAGCCCCAGCAGTTT; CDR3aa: CASSPGTRPLSNQPQQF
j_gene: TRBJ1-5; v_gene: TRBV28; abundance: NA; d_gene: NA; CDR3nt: TGTGCCAGCAGATCTCACAGACGGCCGGGGCCCCAGCATTTT; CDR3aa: CASRSHRRPGPQHF
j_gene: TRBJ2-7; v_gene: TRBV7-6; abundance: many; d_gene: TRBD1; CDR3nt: TGTGCCAGCAGCGGACGGACAGGAGGACCCTACGAGCAGTACTTC; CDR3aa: CASSGRTGGPYEQYF
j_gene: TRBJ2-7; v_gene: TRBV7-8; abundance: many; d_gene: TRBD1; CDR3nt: TGTGCCAGCAGCTTGTCTTCAGGGGGAGAAGAGCAGTACTTC; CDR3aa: CASSLSSGGEEQYF
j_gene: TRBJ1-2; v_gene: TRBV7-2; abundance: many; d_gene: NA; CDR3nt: TGTGCCGGCAGACAGAACGGGGGCTATGGCTACACCTTC; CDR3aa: CAGRQNGGYGYTF
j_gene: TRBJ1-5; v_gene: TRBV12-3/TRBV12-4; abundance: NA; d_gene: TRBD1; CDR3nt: TGTGCCAGCAGTAGGACAGGGGGCGGCAATCAGCCCCAGCATTTT; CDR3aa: CASSRTGGGNQPQHF
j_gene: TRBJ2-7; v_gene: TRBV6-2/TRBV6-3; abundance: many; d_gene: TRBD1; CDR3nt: TGTGCCAGCAGTTCTCACAGGGGTGGCTACGAGCAGTACTTC; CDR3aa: CASSSHRGGYEQYF
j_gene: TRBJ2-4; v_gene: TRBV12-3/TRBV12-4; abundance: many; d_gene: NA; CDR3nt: TGTGCCAGCAGTCTCAACGGGGCCAAAAACATTCAGTACTTC; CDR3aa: CASSLNGAKNIQYF
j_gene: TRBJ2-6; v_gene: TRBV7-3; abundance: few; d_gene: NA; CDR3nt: TGTGCCAGCAGCCCCTCCGGGGGCGGGTCTGGGGCCAACGTCCTGACTTTC; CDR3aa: CASSPSGGGSGANVLTF
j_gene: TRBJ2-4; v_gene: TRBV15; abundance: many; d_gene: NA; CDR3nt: TGTGCCACCAGCAGGAAGGGCGAAAAGGGGCATACCAAAAACATTCAGTACTTC; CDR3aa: CATSRKGEKGHTKNIQYF
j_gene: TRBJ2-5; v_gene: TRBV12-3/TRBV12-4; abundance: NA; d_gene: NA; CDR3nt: TGTGCCAGCAGTTACAGGGGACTAAGGGGGACCCAGTACTTC; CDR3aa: CASSYRGLRGTQYF
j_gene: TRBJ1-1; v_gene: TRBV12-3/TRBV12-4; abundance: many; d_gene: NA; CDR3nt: TGTGCCAGCAGGCCGGACTTCACTGAAGCTTTCTTT; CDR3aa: CASRPDFTEAFF
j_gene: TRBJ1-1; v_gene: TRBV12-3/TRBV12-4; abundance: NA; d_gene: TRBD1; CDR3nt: TGTGCCAGCAGTTTAGCCACTAGAAGTAGACAGGGTATGGACACTGAAGCTTTCTTT; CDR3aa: CASSLATRSRQGMDTEAFF
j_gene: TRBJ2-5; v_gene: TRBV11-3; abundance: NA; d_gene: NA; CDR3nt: TGTGCCAGCAGCTTCGCCGGGACCCAGTACTTC; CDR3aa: CASSFAGTQYF
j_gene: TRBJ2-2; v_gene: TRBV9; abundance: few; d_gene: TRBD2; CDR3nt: TGTGCCAGCAGCCCCCAAATAGCGGGGGGGACCGGGGAGCTGTTTTTT; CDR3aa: CASSPQIAGGTGELFF
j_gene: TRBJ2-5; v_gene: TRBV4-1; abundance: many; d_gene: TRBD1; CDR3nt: TGCGCCAGCAGCCATCCCGGGACAGGGGTCAACCAAGAGACCCAGTACTTC; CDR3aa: CASSHPGTGVNQETQYF
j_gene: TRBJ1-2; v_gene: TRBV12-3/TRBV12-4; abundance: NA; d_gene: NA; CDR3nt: TGTGCCAGCAGATCACAGGGAGCTAACTATGGCTACACCTTC; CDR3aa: CASRSQGANYGYTF
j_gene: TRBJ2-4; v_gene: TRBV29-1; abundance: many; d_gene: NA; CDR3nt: TGCAGCATTGGGACGGCGGGAAAAAACATTCAGTACTTC; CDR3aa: CSIGTAGKNIQYF
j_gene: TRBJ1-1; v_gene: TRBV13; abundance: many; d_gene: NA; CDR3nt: TGTGCCAGCAGCTTAGGCCTTGGGAACACTGAAGCTTTCTTT; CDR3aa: CASSLGLGNTEAFF
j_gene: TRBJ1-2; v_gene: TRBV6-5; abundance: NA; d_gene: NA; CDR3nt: TGTGCCAGCAGTTACCATGGTGATGTCTATGGCTACACCTTC; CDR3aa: CASSYHGDVYGYTF
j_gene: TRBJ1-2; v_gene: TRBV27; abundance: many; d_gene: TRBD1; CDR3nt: TGTGCCAGCAGTTCTGACAGGGTTTTAGATGGCTACACCTTC; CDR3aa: CASSSDRVLDGYTF
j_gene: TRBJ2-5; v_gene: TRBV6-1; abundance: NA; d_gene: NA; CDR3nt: TGTGCCAGCAGTGGTGTCAGCCAAGAGACCCAGTACTTC; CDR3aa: CASSGVSQETQYF
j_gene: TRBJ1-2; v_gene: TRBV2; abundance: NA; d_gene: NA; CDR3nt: TGTGCCAGCACCCGGCTCTATGGCTACACCTTC; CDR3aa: CASTRLYGYTF
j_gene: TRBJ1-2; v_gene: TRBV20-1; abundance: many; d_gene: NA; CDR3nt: TGCAGTGCCAGACAGTTCGGAGGGCCTAACTATGGCTACACCTTC; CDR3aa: CSARQFGGPNYGYTF
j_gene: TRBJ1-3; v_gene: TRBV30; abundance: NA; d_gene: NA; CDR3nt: TGTGCCTGGAGTGTACGGGCCGGCTCAAACACCATATATTTT; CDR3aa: CAWSVRAGSNTIYF
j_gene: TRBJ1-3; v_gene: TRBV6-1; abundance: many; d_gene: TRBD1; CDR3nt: TGTGCCAGCAGAAGACAGGGCGCTGGAAACACCATATATTTT; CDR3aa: CASRRQGAGNTIYF
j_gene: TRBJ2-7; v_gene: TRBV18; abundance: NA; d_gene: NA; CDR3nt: TGTGCCAGCTCACCACCATCCGAATACGAGCAGTACTTC; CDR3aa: CASSPPSEYEQYF
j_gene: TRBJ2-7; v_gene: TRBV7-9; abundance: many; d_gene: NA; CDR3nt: TGTGCCAGCAGCTCTCTAGGTAGGGGGGCCTACGAGCAGTACTTC; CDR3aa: CASSSLGRGAYEQYF